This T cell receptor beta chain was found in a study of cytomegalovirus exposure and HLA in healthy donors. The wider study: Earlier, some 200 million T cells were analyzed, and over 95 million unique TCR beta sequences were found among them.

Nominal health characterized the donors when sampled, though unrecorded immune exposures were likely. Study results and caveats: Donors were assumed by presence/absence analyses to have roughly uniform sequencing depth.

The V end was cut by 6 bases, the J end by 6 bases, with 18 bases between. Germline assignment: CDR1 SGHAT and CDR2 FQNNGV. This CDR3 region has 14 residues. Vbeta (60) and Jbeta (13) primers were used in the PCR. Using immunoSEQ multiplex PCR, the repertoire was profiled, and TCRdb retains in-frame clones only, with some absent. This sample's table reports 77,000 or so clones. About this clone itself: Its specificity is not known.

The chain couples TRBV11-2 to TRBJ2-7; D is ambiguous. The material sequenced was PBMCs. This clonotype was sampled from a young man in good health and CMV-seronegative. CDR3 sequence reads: CASSPPTASGEQYF. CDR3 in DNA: TGTGCCAGCAGTCCACCTACAGCCTCCGGCGAGCAGTACTTC.